One sample yielded the 11 T cell receptor beta chains listed below, sequenced in a study of cytomegalovirus exposure and HLA in healthy donors. Both 60 Vbeta primers and 13 Jbeta primers went into the PCR. Libraries were prepared by immunoSEQ multiplex PCR; TCRdb keeps only in-frame clonotypes and omits some of them. This table has some 120,000 clones, over 65% appearing once. Sequencing was done on a sample of PBMCs. The receptors were gathered from a woman aged 30 to 39 in good health and CMV-seronegative.

This clone was observed once. The rearrangement uses TRBV7-8 and TRBJ1-5; perhaps TRBD1 as D (5 bases). The CDR3 is 16 residues long. Trimming pared 5 bases from V and 1 base from J, leaving 15 bases between. Germline CDR1 reads SGHVS; CDR2 reads FQNEAQ. The CDR3: CASSLTGVGSNQPQHF. CDR3 nucleotides: TGTGCCAGCAGCCTAACGGGGGTTGGCAGCAATCAGCCCCAGCATTTT.

In this sample, this clone turned up a few times. The V gene is TRBV5-1, the J gene TRBJ2-4; tentative D call: TRBD2 (5 bases). Trimming cost V 2 bases and J 0 bases, with 9 bases left between them. The CDR3 is 15 residues long. Looked up from germline, CDR1 is SGHRS and CDR2 is YFSETQ. CDR3 coding DNA: TGCGCCAGCAGCTTCGGGAACGTAGCCAAAAACATTCAGTACTTC. Its protein is CASSFGNVAKNIQYF. The variable domain in full, with the rest retrieved from reference TRBV5-1 and TRBJ2-4, is KAGVTQTPRYLIKTRGQQVTLSCSPISGHRSVSWYQQTPGQGLQFLFEYFSETQRNKGNFPGRFSGRQFSNSRSEMNVSTLELGDSALYLCASSFGNVAKNIQYFGAGTRLSVL.

J is TRBJ2-3 and V is TRBV19; D is possibly TRBD1 (6 bases). CDR3 length equals 13 residues. CDR1 LNHDA and CDR2 SQIVND come from the germline V gene (reference sequence). V was pared by 7 bases and J by 2 bases, with 10 bases between. The CDR3 reads CASTGDTTDTQYF. The CDR3 nucleotides are TGTGCCAGTACTGGGGACACCACAGATACGCAGTATTTT.

The CDR3 nucleotides are TGTGCCACCAGCAGAGATCAGTTCCCCGGCTCCTGGGAGGACAATGAGCAGTTCTTC. This gives the protein CATSRDQFPGSWEDNEQFF. The chain couples TRBV15 to TRBJ2-1, with a weak D call TRBD2 (6 bases). The germline V gene has CDR1 LNHNV and CDR2 YYDKDF (reference sequence). The CDR3 has 19 residues. Trimming removed 0 bases from V and 5 bases from J, with 23 bases in between.

This clone was seen a handful of times. The chain combines TRBV19 with TRBJ1-2; D gene ambiguous. Germline loops: CDR1 LNHDA, CDR2 SQIVND (reference sequence). The ends were cut back, 0 bases at V and 2 bases at J, with 13 bases in the middle. This CDR3 comprises 16 residues. Here the CDR3 DNA reads TGTGCCAGTAGTATAGATCTTGAAGGGAGAAACTATGGCTACACCTTC. This sequence encodes CASSIDLEGRNYGYTF.

This chain uses TRBV29-1 with TRBJ2-3, with a possible D match to TRBD2 (5 bases). The V gene's germline CDR1 is SQVTM and CDR2 ANQGSEA. V was trimmed by 4 bases and J by 0 bases, leaving 11 bases between them. The CDR3 is made up of 14 amino acids. The CDR3 here is CSVGGQTSTDTQYF. CDR3 nucleotide sequence: TGCAGCGTTGGAGGGCAGACTAGCACAGATACGCAGTATTTT.

This clone was counted between two and nine times. The chain uses TRBV19 and TRBJ1-5, with D maybe TRBD1 (5 bases). Germline CDR1 is LNHDA and CDR2 is SQIVND (reference sequence). The germline V and J ends were trimmed by 6 bases and 2 bases, with 20 bases remaining between them. This CDR3 spans 17 amino acids. CDR3 sequence: CASSLKTGVRGNQPQHF. The CDR3 nucleotides are TGTGCCAGTAGCCTAAAAACGGGGGTAAGGGGCAATCAGCCCCAGCATTTT. Variable domain in full (rest from reference TRBV19 and TRBJ1-5): DGGITQSPKYLFRKEGQNVTLSCEQNLNHDAMYWYRQDPGQGLRLIYYSQIVNDFQKGDIAEGYSVSREKKESFPLTVTSAQKNPTAFYLCASSLKTGVRGNQPQHFGDGTRLSIL.

V and J are TRBV11-2 and TRBJ2-2, with 8 bases identical to TRBD2. The CDR3 is 16 residues long. Germline CDR1 reads SGHAT; CDR2 reads FQNNGV. The J segment lost 2 bases and the V segment lost 7 bases, leaving 9 bases of the junction unmatched. The CDR3 loop reads CASTDQAGVNTGELFF. CDR3 DNA sequence: TGTGCCAGCACCGACCAAGCGGGAGTAAACACCGGGGAGCTGTTTTTT. Full variable domain (remainder filled in from reference TRBV11-2 and TRBJ2-2): EAGVAQSPRYKIIEKRQSVAFWCNPISGHATLYWYQQILGQGPKLLIQFQNNGVVDDSQLPKDRFSAERLKGVDSTLKIQPAKLEDSAVYLCASTDQAGVNTGELFFGEGSRLTVL.

The chain employs TRBV4-2 and TRBJ1-2; possibly TRBD1 for D (5 bases). Trimming left V 0 bases short and J 8 bases short, with 16 bases between. This CDR3 contains 15 residues. Germline V gene data show CDR1 as LGHNA and CDR2 as YNFKEQ. The CDR3 is CASSQDGSGGEGYTF. The CDR3 DNA is TGTGCCAGCAGCCAAGATGGAAGTGGAGGGGAAGGCTACACCTTC.

This clone was observed a handful of times. The chain joins TRBV20-1 to TRBJ1-1; D may be TRBD1 (6 bases). Germline V lookup: CDR1 DFQATT, CDR2 SNEGSKA (reference sequence). The CDR3 length is 11 residues. The CDR3 sequence: CRAKGGTEAFF. Here the CDR3 DNA reads TGCAGGGCCAAGGGGGGGACTGAAGCTTTCTTT.

The CDR3: CAWRRTTNEKLFF. The DNA for the CDR3 is TGTGCCTGGAGGCGGACAACTAATGAAAAACTGTTTTTT. This chain uses TRBV30 with TRBJ1-4; no firm D call. The CDR3 has 13 amino acids. Germline V gene sequence: CDR1 GTSNPN, CDR2 SVGIG (reference sequence). Trimming removed 3 bases from V and 0 bases from J, with 5 bases in between.